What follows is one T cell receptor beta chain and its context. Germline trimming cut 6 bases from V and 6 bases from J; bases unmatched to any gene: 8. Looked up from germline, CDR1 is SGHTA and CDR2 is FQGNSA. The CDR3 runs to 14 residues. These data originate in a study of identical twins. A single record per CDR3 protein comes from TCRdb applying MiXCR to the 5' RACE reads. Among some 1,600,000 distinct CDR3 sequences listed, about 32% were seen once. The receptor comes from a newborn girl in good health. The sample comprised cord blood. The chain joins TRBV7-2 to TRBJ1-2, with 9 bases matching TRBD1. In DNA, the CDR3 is TGTGCCAGCAGACCCGGACAGGGGTTAAATGGCTACACCTTC. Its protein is CASRPGQGLNGYTF.